The 9 T cell receptor beta chains below come from one sample, sequenced in a study of CD8+ T cells in alopecia areata. Stated treatment: oral pan-JAK inhibitor, 5-10 mg twice daily. RNA extraction was followed by reverse transcription into cDNA, which acted as the sequencing template. The table came from immunoSEQ multiplex PCR; TCRdb's copy has only in-frame clones and leaves some out. In the table there are around 180,000 clones, roughly 60% of which are singletons. The specimen was CD4+ T cells sorted from blood, collected at week 24, from a patient treated with tofacitinib. The source of these receptors is a human donor with alopecia areata.

The rearrangement joins TRBV7-8 to TRBJ2-5; D remains ambiguous. CDR1 and CDR2 from the germline V gene are SGHVS and FQNEAQ. V was clipped by 1 base and J by 2 bases, with 11 bases between them. This CDR3 has 15 amino acids. CDR3 amino acids: CASSLVVGPQETQYF. CDR3 sequence (DNA): TGTGCCAGCAGCTTAGTGGTAGGGCCACAAGAGACCCAGTACTTC.

This clone showed up just a few times. This chain links TRBV29-1 with TRBJ1-2; tentative D call: TRBD1 (5 bases). This CDR3 is 14 amino acids long. Trimming left V 2 bases short and J 6 bases short, with 16 bases between. Germline V CDR1 and CDR2: SQVTM, ANQGSEA. The CDR3 DNA sequence: TGCAGCGTTGAACGACGAACAGAAGGGGATGGCTACACCTTC. The encoded protein is CSVERRTEGDGYTF.

The chain combines TRBV18 with TRBJ2-1; TRBD2 agrees at 11 bases. V lost 2 bases, J lost 7 bases, and 4 bases stayed unmatched. CDR1 and CDR2 (germline): KGHSH, LQKENI. CDR3 length: 15 residues. The CDR3 protein is CASSPTLAGGNEQFF. CDR3 DNA: TGTGCCAGCTCACCAACATTAGCGGGAGGGAATGAGCAGTTCTTC.

V is TRBV7-8 and J is TRBJ2-5; D not certain. Germline V gives CDR1 SGHVS, CDR2 FQNEAQ. This CDR3 spans 15 amino acids. V was pared by 2 bases and J by 1 base, with 11 bases between. The CDR3 DNA reads as TGTGCCAGCAGCTTACGAAGGAGTGGCCAAGAGACCCAGTACTTC. Its protein product is CASSLRRSGQETQYF.

This chain links TRBV15 with TRBJ1-4; D is possibly TRBD1 (6 bases). The germline V gene has CDR1 LNHNV and CDR2 YYDKDF (reference sequence). The CDR3 runs 13 residues. The V gene lost 1 base and the J gene lost 14 bases, with 14 bases spanning the gap. The CDR3 sequence is CATSRGERGRLFF. The CDR3, as DNA: TGTGCCACCAGCAGAGGAGAGCGGGGGCGGCTGTTTTTT.

This clone was seen only once. This chain links TRBV9 with TRBJ2-3, with D possibly being TRBD2 (6 bases). From germline, CDR1 is SGDLS and CDR2 YYNGEE. The CDR3 extends over 14 amino acids. V lost 6 bases and J 0 bases, leaving 11 bases between the germline ends. The CDR3 DNA is TGTGCCAGCACCGAGCGGGCTAGCACAGATACGCAGTATTTT. It specifies CASTERASTDTQYF.

This clone occurred many times. The rearrangement links TRBV5-1 to TRBJ2-3; possibly TRBD1 or TRBD2 for D (5 bases each). The CDR3 length is 14 residues. Deletions cut 3 bases from V and 6 bases from J, with 14 bases between. The germline V gene has CDR1 SGHRS and CDR2 YFSETQ. The CDR3 sequence: CASSSGPAMDTQYF. Written as DNA, the CDR3 is TGCGCCAGCAGCTCGGGACCGGCGATGGATACGCAGTATTTT. Filled out from reference TRBV5-1 and TRBJ2-3, the complete variable domain reads KAGVTQTPRYLIKTRGQQVTLSCSPISGHRSVSWYQQTPGQGLQFLFEYFSETQRNKGNFPGRFSGRQFSNSRSEMNVSTLELGDSALYLCASSSGPAMDTQYFGPGTRLTVL.

V gene TRBV19 combines with J gene TRBJ2-6, with D possibly being TRBD1 (6 bases). CDR1 and CDR2 from the germline V gene are LNHDA and SQIVND (reference sequence). The ends were cut back, 2 bases at V and 11 bases at J, with 16 bases in the middle. There are 15 residues in the CDR3. In DNA, the CDR3 is TGTGCCAGTAGTATAACCCAAGACAGGACCCACGTCCTGACTTTC. Translated, it gives CASSITQDRTHVLTF.

To note about this clone: The sample has other DNA sequences that encode this CDR3 too. This chain connects TRBV29-1 to TRBJ1-2, with no clear D. The V gene's germline CDR1 is SQVTM and CDR2 ANQGSEA. Trimming stripped 5 bases from V and 3 bases from J, with 13 bases between. The CDR3 consists of 13 residues. Here the CDR3 reads CSVLIPGDYGYTF. The CDR3 coding sequence is TGCAGCGTTCTAATACCGGGAGACTATGGCTACACCTTC.